These 22 T cell receptor beta chains share one sample of origin, sequenced in a study of shared clonotypes between healthy human individuals. TCRdb's copy holds only in-frame clones and misses some; the assay was immunoSEQ multiplex PCR. The sample holds over 2 million clones, around 95% seen once. The sequenced sample consisted of naive CD4+ T cells sorted from blood. Indicated subset: CD45RA+ positively selected. These receptors came from a man younger than 35 in good health.

V gene TRBV27 combines with J gene TRBJ2-7; D is ambiguous. Looked up from germline, CDR1 is MNHEY and CDR2 is SMNVEV (reference sequence). The CDR3 is made up of 15 amino acids. V was trimmed by 5 bases and J by 3 bases, leaving 17 bases between them. CDR3 residues: CASSLKWGLVYEQYF. Here the CDR3 DNA reads TGTGCCAGCAGTCTCAAATGGGGTTTAGTCTACGAGCAGTACTTC.

The chain employs TRBV7-9 and TRBJ2-7; 8 bases fit TRBD2. Germline CDR1 SEHNR, CDR2 FQNEAQ (reference sequence). The V gene end was trimmed by 7 bases and the J gene end by 5 bases; junction bases not matched to a gene: 13. The CDR3 extends over 15 amino acids. The CDR3 reads CASTASGSPFHEQYF. DNA for the CDR3: TGTGCCAGCACCGCAAGCGGGAGCCCTTTCCACGAGCAGTACTTC.

The chain has TRBV2 and TRBJ2-7; possible D gene TRBD2, 5 bases. The CDR3 is 11 residues long. Trimming removed 4 bases from V and 7 bases from J, with 8 bases in between. CDR1 and CDR2 (germline): SNHLY, FYNNEI. Written as DNA, the CDR3 is TGTGCCAGCAGTGTGAGGGAGGAGCAGTACTTC. It is translated as CASSVREEQYF.

This clone showed up just once. The rearrangement uses TRBV4-3 and TRBJ2-2; D may match TRBD1 or TRBD2 (5 bases each). Between the trimmed V and J ends, which lost 0 bases and 0 bases, there was a span of 11 bases. Germline V gene sequence: CDR1 LGHNA, CDR2 YSLEER. CDR3 length equals 17 residues. The CDR3 loop reads CASSQDFGAANTGELFF. CDR3 in DNA: TGCGCCAGCAGCCAAGATTTCGGGGCGGCGAACACCGGGGAGCTGTTTTTT.

V gene TRBV21-1 combines with J gene TRBJ1-1. TRBV21-1 represents a pseudogene. CDR3 length: 15 residues. CDR3 nucleotide sequence: TGTGCCAGCACCCAAAAGGACGGATTGAACACTGAAGCTTTCTTT. Translation gives CASTQKDGLNTEAFF.

This chain joins TRBV11-2 and TRBJ1-1; D gene unclear. From germline, CDR1 is SGHAT and CDR2 FQNNGV. CDR3 size: 13 residues. V was trimmed by 5 bases and J by 7 bases, leaving 14 bases between them. The chain's CDR3 is CASSQRGGSEAFF. The CDR3 DNA reads TGTGCCAGCAGCCAGAGAGGAGGCAGTGAAGCTTTCTTT.

This chain joins TRBV6-5 and TRBJ1-6; D gene unclear. Trimming removed 6 bases from V and 6 bases from J, with 6 bases in between. This CDR3 is built from 12 residues. Germline V gene data show CDR1 as MNHEY and CDR2 as SVGAGI. In DNA form, the CDR3 reads TGTGCCAGCAGCCGCGCTAATTCACCCCTCCACTTT. It codes for CASSRANSPLHF.

V usage is TRBV18 and J usage is TRBJ2-3; D gene unclear. The V gene's germline CDR1 is KGHSH and CDR2 LQKENI. The CDR3 sequence is 15 residues long. V was trimmed by 1 base and J by 2 bases, leaving 10 bases between them. The CDR3 spells CASSPLGPHTDTQYF. In DNA form, the CDR3 reads TGTGCCAGCTCACCACTAGGTCCCCACACAGATACGCAGTATTTT.

This sequence joins TRBV9 and TRBJ1-4; D unclear. The germline V gene encodes CDR1 SGDLS and CDR2 YYNGEE. The CDR3 loop spans 14 amino acids. Trimming removed 4 bases from V and 10 bases from J, with 17 bases in between. DNA for the CDR3: TGTGCCAGCAGCTTGACGGACGGGTTGGGAAAACTGTTTTTT. Translating gives CASSLTDGLGKLFF.

This clone has just one count. This chain joins TRBV11-2 and TRBJ2-7, with 12 bases lining up with TRBD1. Germline V gene data show CDR1 as SGHAT and CDR2 as FQNNGV. The trim removed 5 bases at V and 2 bases at J, leaving 4 bases unmatched. The CDR3 spans 15 residues. The CDR3 DNA reads as TGTGCCAGCAGCACCGGGACAGGGGGCACCTACGAGCAGTACTTC. Amino acid sequence: CASSTGTGGTYEQYF.

This sequence joins TRBV5-6 and TRBJ1-6; D remains unclear. The length of the CDR3 is 16 residues. Deletions cut 4 bases from V and 0 bases from J, with 11 bases between. From germline, CDR1 is SGHDT and CDR2 YYEEEE. DNA for the CDR3: TGTGCCAGCAGCCCCAGGACTGGCTCCTATAATTCACCCCTCCACTTT. Translating it yields CASSPRTGSYNSPLHF.

The chain recombines TRBV6-1 with TRBJ2-7; the match to TRBD1 covers 8 bases. Germline lookup yields CDR1 MNHNS and CDR2 SASEGT. This CDR3 spans 15 amino acids. The J segment lost 7 bases and the V segment lost 5 bases, leaving 13 bases of the junction unmatched. CDR3 bases: TGTGCCAGCAGTAACCGGGACAGGAAGATGGGGGAGCAGTACTTC. Translation: CASSNRDRKMGEQYF.

This clone has a single count. The rearrangement uses TRBV7-2 and TRBJ2-7; 11 nucleotides match TRBD1. The CDR3 is 15 residues long. V trimming: 5 bases; J trimming: 1 base; junction bases outside the gene matches: 4. CDR1 SGHTA and CDR2 FQGNSA come from the germline V gene. CDR3 amino acids: CASSRDRGTSYEQYF. In DNA form, the CDR3 reads TGTGCCAGCAGCCGGGACAGGGGGACGTCCTACGAGCAGTACTTC.

J is TRBJ2-7 and V is TRBV5-4; 7 nucleotides align to TRBD1. Per germline, CDR1 SGHNT and CDR2 YYREEE (reference sequence). V shed 3 bases and J 0 bases; nucleotides not matched to a gene: 6. The CDR3 covers 15 residues. The CDR3 coding sequence is TGTGCCAGCAGCTCCGGACAGGCGGGCTCCTACGAGCAGTACTTC. This translates into CASSSGQAGSYEQYF.

The V gene is TRBV18, the J gene TRBJ2-1, with D tentatively TRBD1 or TRBD2 (7 bases each). Germline assignment: CDR1 KGHSH and CDR2 LQKENI. The V and J ends lost 3 bases and 6 bases respectively, with 15 bases between them. The CDR3 sequence is 15 residues long. The CDR3 DNA is TGTGCCAGCTCACCCCAGGGGGGGGGCCTCAATGAGCAGTTCTTC. Its translation: CASSPQGGGLNEQFF.

The genes are TRBV7-2 and TRBJ1-4, with D unresolved. Per germline, CDR1 SGHTA and CDR2 FQGNSA. This CDR3 comprises 12 residues. V dropped 1 base and J dropped 8 bases, with 5 bases sitting between them. The CDR3 DNA sequence: TGTGCCAGCAGCTTAGGACGGGAAAAACTGTTTTTT. Encoded protein: CASSLGREKLFF. The full variable domain, in which reference TRBV7-2 and TRBJ1-4 provide the parts outside the CDR3, is GAGVSQSPSNKVTEKGKDVELRCDPISGHTALYWYRQSLGQGLEFLIYFQGNSAPDKSGLPSDRFSAERTGGSVSTLTIQRTQQEDSAVYLCASSLGREKLFFGSGTQLSVL.

V gene TRBV6-1 combines with J gene TRBJ2-7; 8 bases match TRBD1. The germline V gene has CDR1 MNHNS and CDR2 SASEGT. Trimming at V came to 7 bases and at J to 4 bases, leaving 6 bases not matched to a gene. The CDR3 sequence is 13 residues long. CDR3 bases: TGTGCCAGCATTTCGACAGGGGTTTACGAGCAGTACTTC. This translates into CASISTGVYEQYF.

V usage is TRBV6-6 and J usage is TRBJ2-7; tentatively, D is TRBD2 (6 bases). The germline gives CDR1 MNHNY, CDR2 SVGAGI (reference sequence). V lost 0 bases and J 0 bases, leaving 9 bases between the germline ends. The CDR3 totals 15 residues. The CDR3 sequence: CASSYSDSGSYEQYF. DNA for the CDR3: TGTGCCAGCAGTTACTCTGATAGCGGCTCCTACGAGCAGTACTTC.

For this clone: The same CDR3 arises from other DNA sequences in this sample as well. The chain carries TRBV29-1 and TRBJ2-7; 9 bases are shared with TRBD1. The CDR3 is 14 amino acids. Germline assignment: CDR1 SQVTM and CDR2 ANQGSEA. Unmatched junction bases numbered 3, after V lost 1 base and J lost 2 bases. CDR3 DNA: TGCAGCGTTGAAGGGGGGACAGGGCCCTACGAGCAGTACTTC. It codes for CSVEGGTGPYEQYF.

The rearrangement links TRBV5-1 to TRBJ2-7; 8 bases align to TRBD2. With V trimmed by 5 bases and J by 6 bases, 10 bases remained unmatched. The V gene's germline CDR1 is SGHRS and CDR2 YFSETQ. The CDR3 consists of 14 residues. CDR3 sequence: CASSPAGGAREQYF. The CDR3 DNA reads as TGCGCCAGCAGTCCCGCGGGGGGAGCCCGCGAGCAGTACTTC.

Points on this clone: Other nucleotide sequences in the sample specify the same CDR3. V usage is TRBV5-4 and J usage is TRBJ2-5; no definite D call. V lost 0 bases, J lost 5 bases, and 5 bases lay in between. CDR3 length: 12 amino acids. Germline lookup yields CDR1 SGHNT and CDR2 YYREEE (reference sequence). This chain's CDR3 is CASSLVGETQYF. Here the CDR3 DNA reads TGTGCCAGCAGCTTGGTAGGTGAGACCCAGTACTTC.

The gene calls are TRBV6-1 and TRBJ2-3, with 12 positions matching TRBD2. The V and J ends lost 1 base and 0 bases, in that order; junction bases with no gene match: 2. Germline CDR1 MNHNS, CDR2 SASEGT. This CDR3 comprises 17 residues. DNA of the CDR3: TGTGCCAGCAGTGAAGAACTAGCGGGGGGCAGCACAGATACGCAGTATTTT. Translating it yields CASSEELAGGSTDTQYF.